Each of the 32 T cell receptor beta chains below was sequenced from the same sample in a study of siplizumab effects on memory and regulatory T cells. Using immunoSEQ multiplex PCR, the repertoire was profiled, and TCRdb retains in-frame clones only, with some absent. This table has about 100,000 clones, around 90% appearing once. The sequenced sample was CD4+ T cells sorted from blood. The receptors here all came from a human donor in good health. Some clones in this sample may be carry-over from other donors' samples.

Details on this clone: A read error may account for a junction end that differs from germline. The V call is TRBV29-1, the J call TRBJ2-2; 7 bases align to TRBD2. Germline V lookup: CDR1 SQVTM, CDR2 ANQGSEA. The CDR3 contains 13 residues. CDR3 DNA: TGCAGCCCCCCTGGGAGGGTACACCGGGGAGCTGTTTTT. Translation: CSPPGRVHRGAVF.

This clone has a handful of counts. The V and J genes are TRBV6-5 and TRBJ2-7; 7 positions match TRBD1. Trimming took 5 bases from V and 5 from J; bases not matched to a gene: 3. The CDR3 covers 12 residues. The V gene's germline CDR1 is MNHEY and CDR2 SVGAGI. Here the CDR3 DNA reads TGTGCCAGCAGTGGACAGGTCAACGAGCAGTACTTC. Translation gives CASSGQVNEQYF.

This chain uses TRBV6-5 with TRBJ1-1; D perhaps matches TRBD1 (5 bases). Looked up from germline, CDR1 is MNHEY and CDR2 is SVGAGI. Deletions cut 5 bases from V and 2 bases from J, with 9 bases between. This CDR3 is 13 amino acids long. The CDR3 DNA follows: TGTGCCAGCAGTCAGACAGTAAACACTGAAGCTTTCTTT. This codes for CASSQTVNTEAFF.

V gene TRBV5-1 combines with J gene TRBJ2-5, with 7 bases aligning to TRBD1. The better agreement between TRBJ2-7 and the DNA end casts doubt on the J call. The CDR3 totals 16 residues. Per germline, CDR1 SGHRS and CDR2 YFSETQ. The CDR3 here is CASSFSGGENTYEQYF. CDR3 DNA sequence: TGCGCCAGCAGCTTTTCAGGGGGTGAAAACACCTACGAGCAGTACTTC.

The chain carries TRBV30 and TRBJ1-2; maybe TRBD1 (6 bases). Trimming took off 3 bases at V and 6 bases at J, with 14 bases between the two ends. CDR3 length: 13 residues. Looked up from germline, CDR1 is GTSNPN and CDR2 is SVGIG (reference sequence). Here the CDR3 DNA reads TGTGCCTGGAGATCCGGGGGCGAAAATGGCTACACCTTC. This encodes CAWRSGGENGYTF. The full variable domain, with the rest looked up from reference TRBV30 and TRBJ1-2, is SQTIHQWPATLVQPVGSPLSLECTVEGTSNPNLYWYRQAAGRGLQLLFYSVGIGQISSEVPQNLSASRPQDRQFILSSKKLLLSDSGFYLCAWRSGGENGYTFGSGTRLTVV.

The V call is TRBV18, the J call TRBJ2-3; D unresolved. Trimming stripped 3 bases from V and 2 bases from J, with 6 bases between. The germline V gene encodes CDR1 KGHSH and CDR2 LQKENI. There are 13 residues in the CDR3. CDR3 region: CASSPSLTDTQYF. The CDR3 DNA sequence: TGTGCCAGCTCACCCTCCCTCACAGATACGCAGTATTTT. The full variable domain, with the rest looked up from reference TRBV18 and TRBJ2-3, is NAGVMQNPRHLVRRRGQEARLRCSPMKGHSHVYWYRQLPEEGLKFMVYLQKENIIDESGMPKERFSAEFPKEGPSILRIQQVVRGDSAAYFCASSPSLTDTQYFGPGTRLTVL.

The CDR3 DNA sequence: TGTGCCAGCAGTACAGAAGGGGGCTACGAGCAGTACTTC. Its translation is CASSTEGGYEQYF. The V gene is TRBV6-4, the J gene TRBJ2-7; D may be TRBD1 (6 bases). Germline-derived CDR1 and CDR2 are MRHNA and SNTAGT. CDR3 size: 13 residues. V was shortened by 5 bases and J by 3 bases, with 11 bases between the two germline ends.

The CDR3 here is CASSQTGTGAWGGNTIYF. The CDR3 DNA sequence: TGTGCCAGCAGCCAAACCGGGACAGGGGCTTGGGGTGGAAACACCATATATTTT. The chain is built from TRBV7-6 and TRBJ1-3; TRBD1 matches 10 bases. Trimming at V came to 5 bases and at J to 3 bases, leaving 13 bases not matched to a gene. The CDR3 runs to 18 residues. The germline CDR1 and CDR2 sequences are SGHVS and FNYEAQ. Full variable domain (outside the CDR3, taken from reference TRBV7-6 and TRBJ1-3): GAGVSQSPRYKVTKRGQDVALRCDPISGHVSLYWYRQALGQGPEFLTYFNYEAQQDKSGLPNDRFSAERPEGSISTLTIQRTEQRDSAMYRCASSQTGTGAWGGNTIYFGEGSWLTVV.

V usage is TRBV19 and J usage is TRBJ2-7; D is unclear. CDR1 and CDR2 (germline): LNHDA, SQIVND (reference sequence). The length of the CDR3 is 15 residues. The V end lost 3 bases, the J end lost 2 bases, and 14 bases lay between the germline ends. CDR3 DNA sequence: TGTGCCAGTAGTATGGGGTCGGGCCGAACCTACGAGCAGTACTTC. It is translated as CASSMGSGRTYEQYF.

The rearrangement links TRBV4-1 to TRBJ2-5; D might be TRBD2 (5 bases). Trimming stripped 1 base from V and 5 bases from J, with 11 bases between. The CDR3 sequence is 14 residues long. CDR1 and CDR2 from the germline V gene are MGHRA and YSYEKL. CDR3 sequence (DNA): TGCGCCAGCAGCCAAGGTACCCGAGGGGAGACCCAGTACTTC. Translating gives CASSQGTRGETQYF.

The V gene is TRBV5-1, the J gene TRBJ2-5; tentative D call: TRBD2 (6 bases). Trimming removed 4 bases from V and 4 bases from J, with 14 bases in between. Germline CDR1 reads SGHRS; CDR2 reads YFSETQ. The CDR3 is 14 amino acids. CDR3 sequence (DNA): TGCGCCAGCAGCGGCGGGACTCGCCCAGAGACCCAGTACTTC. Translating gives CASSGGTRPETQYF.

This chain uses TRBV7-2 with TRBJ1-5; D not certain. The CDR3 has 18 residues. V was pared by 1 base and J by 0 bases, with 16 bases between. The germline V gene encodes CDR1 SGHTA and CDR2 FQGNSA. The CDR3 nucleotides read TGTGCCAGCAGCTTAGAGGGTCTAAGCTTCTATAGCAATCAGCCCCAGCATTTT. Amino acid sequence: CASSLEGLSFYSNQPQHF.

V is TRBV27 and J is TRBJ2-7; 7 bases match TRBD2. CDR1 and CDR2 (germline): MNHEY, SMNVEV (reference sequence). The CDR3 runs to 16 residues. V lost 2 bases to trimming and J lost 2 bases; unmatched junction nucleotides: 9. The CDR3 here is CASSLGRGRATYEQYF. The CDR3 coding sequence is TGTGCCAGCAGTTTAGGGAGGGGTAGGGCTACCTACGAGCAGTACTTC.

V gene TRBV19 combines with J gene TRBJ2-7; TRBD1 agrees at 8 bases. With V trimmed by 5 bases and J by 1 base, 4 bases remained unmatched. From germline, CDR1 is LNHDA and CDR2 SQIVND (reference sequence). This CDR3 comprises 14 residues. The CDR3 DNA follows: TGTGCCAGTAGTTCCCAGGGGGCTTCCTACGAGCAGTACTTC. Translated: CASSSQGASYEQYF.

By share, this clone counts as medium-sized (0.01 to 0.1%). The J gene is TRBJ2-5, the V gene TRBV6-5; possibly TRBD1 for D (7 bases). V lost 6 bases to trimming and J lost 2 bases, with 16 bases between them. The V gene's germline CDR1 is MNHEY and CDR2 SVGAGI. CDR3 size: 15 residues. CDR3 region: CASRARDSRQETQYF. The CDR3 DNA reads TGTGCCAGCAGGGCGCGGGACAGCCGGCAAGAGACCCAGTACTTC.

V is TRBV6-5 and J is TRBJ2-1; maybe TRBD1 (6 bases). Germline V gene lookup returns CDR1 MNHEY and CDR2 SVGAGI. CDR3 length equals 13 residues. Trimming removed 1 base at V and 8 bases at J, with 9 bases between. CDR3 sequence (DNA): TGTGCCAGCAGTTACTGGGGGCAAGATGAGCAGTTCTTC. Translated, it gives CASSYWGQDEQFF.

The CDR3 DNA sequence: TGTGCCAGCAGGGAACAGGGGTACGAGCAGTACTTC. Its protein is CASREQGYEQYF. The genes are TRBV6-1 and TRBJ2-7; 7 nucleotides agree with TRBD1. V was pared by 6 bases and J by 4 bases, with 3 bases of the junction left unmatched. CDR3 length: 12 residues. Germline V lookup: CDR1 MNHNS, CDR2 SASEGT.

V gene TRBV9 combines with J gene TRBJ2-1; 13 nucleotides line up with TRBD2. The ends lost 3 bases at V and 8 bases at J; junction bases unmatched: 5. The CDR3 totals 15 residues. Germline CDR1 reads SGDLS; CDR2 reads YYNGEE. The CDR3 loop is CASSGTSGSNYEQFF. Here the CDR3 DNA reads TGTGCCAGCAGCGGGACTAGCGGGAGTAATTATGAGCAGTTCTTC.

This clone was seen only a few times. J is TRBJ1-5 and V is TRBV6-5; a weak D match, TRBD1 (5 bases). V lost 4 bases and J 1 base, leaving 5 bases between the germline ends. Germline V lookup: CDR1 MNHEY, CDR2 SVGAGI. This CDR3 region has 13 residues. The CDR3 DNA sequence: TGTGCCAGCAGTTCAGGGAGCAATCAGCCCCAGCATTTT. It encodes CASSSGSNQPQHF.

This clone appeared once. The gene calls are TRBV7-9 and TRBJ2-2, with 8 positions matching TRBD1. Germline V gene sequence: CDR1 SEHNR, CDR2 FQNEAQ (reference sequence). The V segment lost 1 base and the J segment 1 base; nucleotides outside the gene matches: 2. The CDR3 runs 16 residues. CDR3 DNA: TGTGCCAGCAGCTTAGGAGGGACAGGGAACACCGGGGAGCTGTTTTTT. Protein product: CASSLGGTGNTGELFF. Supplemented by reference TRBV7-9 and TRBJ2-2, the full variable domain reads DTGVSQNPRHKITKRGQNVTFRCDPISEHNRLYWYRQTLGQGPEFLTYFQNEAQLEKSRLLSDRFSAERPKGSFSTLEIQRTEQGDSAMYLCASSLGGTGNTGELFFGEGSRLTVL.

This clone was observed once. CDR3 nucleotide sequence: TGCACCAGCAGCCAAGGCTCCGGCGGGAGTGGTTACAATGAGCAGTTCTTC. Translation gives CTSSQGSGGSGYNEQFF. The chain carries TRBV1 and TRBJ2-1; TRBD2 is taken as the D call from the table, unchecked against the DNA. TRBV1 is described as a pseudogene. CDR3 length: 17 residues.

This chain's CDR3 is CSARPVNEQYF. In DNA, the CDR3 is TGCAGTGCTCGGCCGGTAAACGAGCAGTACTTC. This rearrangement joins TRBV20-1 to TRBJ2-7; D unclear. The V and J ends lost 5 bases and 5 bases respectively, with 10 bases between them. The germline V gene encodes CDR1 DFQATT and CDR2 SNEGSKA (reference sequence). CDR3 size: 11 residues.

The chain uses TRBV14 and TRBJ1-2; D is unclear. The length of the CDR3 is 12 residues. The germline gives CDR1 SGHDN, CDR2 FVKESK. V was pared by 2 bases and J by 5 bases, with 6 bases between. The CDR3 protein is CASSQLPYGYTF. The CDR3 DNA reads TGTGCCAGCAGCCAATTACCTTATGGCTACACCTTC.

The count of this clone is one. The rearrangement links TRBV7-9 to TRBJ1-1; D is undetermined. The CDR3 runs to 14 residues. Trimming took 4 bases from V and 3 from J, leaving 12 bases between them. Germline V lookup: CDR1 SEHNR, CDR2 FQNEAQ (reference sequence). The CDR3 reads CASSSGEADTEAFF. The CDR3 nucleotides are TGTGCCAGCAGCTCCGGGGAAGCGGACACTGAAGCTTTCTTT.

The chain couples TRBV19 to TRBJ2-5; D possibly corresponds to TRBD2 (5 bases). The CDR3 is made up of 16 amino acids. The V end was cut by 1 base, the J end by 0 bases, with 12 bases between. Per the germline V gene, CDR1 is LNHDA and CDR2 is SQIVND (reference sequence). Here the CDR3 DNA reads TGTGCCAGTAGTATAGGGCGTGGCGGGTACCAAGAGACCCAGTACTTC. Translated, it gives CASSIGRGGYQETQYF.

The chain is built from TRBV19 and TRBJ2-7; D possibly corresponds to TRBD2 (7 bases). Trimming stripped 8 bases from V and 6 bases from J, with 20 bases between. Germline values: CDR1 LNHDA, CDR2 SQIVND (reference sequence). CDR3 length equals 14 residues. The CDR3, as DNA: TGTGCCAGTTCAGCGGCGGGGGCGGGAGTCGAGCAGTACTTC. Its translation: CASSAAGAGVEQYF.

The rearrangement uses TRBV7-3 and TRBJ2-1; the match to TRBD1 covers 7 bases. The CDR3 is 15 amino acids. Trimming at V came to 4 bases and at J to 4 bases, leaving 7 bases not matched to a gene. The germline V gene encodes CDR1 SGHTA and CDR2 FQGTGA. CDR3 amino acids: CASSSPGTAYNEQFF. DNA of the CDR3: TGTGCCAGCAGCTCTCCCGGGACAGCTTACAATGAGCAGTTCTTC.

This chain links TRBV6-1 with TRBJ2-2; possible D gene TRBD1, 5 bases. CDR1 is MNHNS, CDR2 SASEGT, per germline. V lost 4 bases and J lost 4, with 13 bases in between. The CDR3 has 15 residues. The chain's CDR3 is CASSGTPTATGELFF. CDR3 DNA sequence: TGTGCCAGCAGTGGAACCCCGACAGCCACCGGGGAGCTGTTTTTT.

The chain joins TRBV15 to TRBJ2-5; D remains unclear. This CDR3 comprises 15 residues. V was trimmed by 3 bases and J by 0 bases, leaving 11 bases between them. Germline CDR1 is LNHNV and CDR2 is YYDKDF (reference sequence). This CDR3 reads CATSRTIQYQETQYF. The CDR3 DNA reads TGTGCCACCAGCAGGACAATCCAGTACCAAGAGACCCAGTACTTC.

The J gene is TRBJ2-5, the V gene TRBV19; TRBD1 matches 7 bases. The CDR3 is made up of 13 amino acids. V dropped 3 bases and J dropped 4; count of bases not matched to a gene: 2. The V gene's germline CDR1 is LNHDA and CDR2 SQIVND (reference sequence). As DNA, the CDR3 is TGTGCCAGTAGTATCAACAGGGGAGAGACCCAGTACTTC. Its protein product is CASSINRGETQYF.

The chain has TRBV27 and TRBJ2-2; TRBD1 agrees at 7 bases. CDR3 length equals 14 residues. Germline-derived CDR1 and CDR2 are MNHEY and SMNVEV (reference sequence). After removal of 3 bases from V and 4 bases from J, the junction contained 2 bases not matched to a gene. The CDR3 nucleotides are TGTGCCAGCAGTTTGAACAGGGGCACCGGGGAGCTGTTTTTT. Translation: CASSLNRGTGELFF.

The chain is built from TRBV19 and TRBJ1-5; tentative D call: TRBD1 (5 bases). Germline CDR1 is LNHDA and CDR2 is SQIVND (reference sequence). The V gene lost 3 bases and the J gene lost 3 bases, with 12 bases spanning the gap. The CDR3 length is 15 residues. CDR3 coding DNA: TGTGCCAGTAGTATTGGGGACGGATTCAATCAGCCCCAGCATTTT. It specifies CASSIGDGFNQPQHF. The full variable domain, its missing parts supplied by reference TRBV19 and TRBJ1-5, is DGGITQSPKYLFRKEGQNVTLSCEQNLNHDAMYWYRQDPGQGLRLIYYSQIVNDFQKGDIAEGYSVSREKKESFPLTVTSAQKNPTAFYLCASSIGDGFNQPQHFGDGTRLSIL.